Listed below are T cell receptor beta chains from one sample, sequenced in a study of T cell responses to AZD1222 COVID-19 vaccine. Sequencing used immunoSEQ multiplex PCR; TCRdb keeps in-frame clones, though not all of them. This sample yields roughly 110,000 clones, of which around nine tenths are seen a single time; 4.8% belongs to the top ten. Sequenced material: peripheral blood, taken 28 days after the second AZD1222 dose. The receptors here all came from an adult who received the AZD1222 COVID-19 vaccine. The CDR3 runs from the conserved cysteine through the conserved F or W. Each record gives: CDR3 DNA, CDR3 protein, clone size, CDR3 length, V gene, D gene, J gene. D genes are given only for firm matches. Clone sizes are given selectively: once, few, many, or a class where the clone is expanded.

DNA: TGTGCCAGCGTGGCGGGGCTACAAGAGACCCAGTACTTC; CDR3: CASVAGLQETQYF; size: -; length: 13; V: TRBV28; D: -; J: TRBJ2-5
DNA: TGTGCCAGCAGTTTAAGGGACACTGACATTCAGTACTTC; CDR3: CASSLRDTDIQYF; size: -; length: 13; V: TRBV27; D: -; J: TRBJ2-4
DNA: TGTGCCAGCTCACCACCGGCGGGGAGTCCCAAAAACATTCAGTACTTC; CDR3: CASSPPAGSPKNIQYF; size: -; length: 16; V: TRBV18; D: -; J: TRBJ2-4
DNA: TGTGCCAGCAGTACCCCTAGCGGGAACTCCTACGAGCAGTACTTC; CDR3: CASSTPSGNSYEQYF; size: -; length: 15; V: TRBV6-1; D: TRBD2; J: TRBJ2-7
DNA: TGTGCCAACAGTTACGGGGCAAAGAGCGGAGAGACCCAGTACTTC; CDR3: CANSYGAKSGETQYF; size: -; length: 15; V: TRBV6-5; D: -; J: TRBJ2-5
DNA: TGTGCCAGCAGAGGGCAGGTGGACGGGGTGAGGGAAAAACTGTTTTTT; CDR3: CASRGQVDGVREKLFF; size: -; length: 16; V: TRBV7-9; D: -; J: TRBJ1-4
DNA: TGTGCCAGCAGCGTCGACAGTGGCTCTGGAAACACCATATATTTT; CDR3: CASSVDSGSGNTIYF; size: -; length: 15; V: TRBV2; D: -; J: TRBJ1-3
DNA: TGTGCCAGCAGCCCGGCCGGGACAGGGCAACCCGGGGAGCTGTTTTTT; CDR3: CASSPAGTGQPGELFF; size: -; length: 16; V: TRBV7-2; D: TRBD1; J: TRBJ2-2
DNA: TGTGCCACACAGAGGTTGGGTTTCAGATCTGAAGCTTTCTTT; CDR3: CATQRLGFRSEAFF; size: -; length: 14; V: TRBV6-5; D: -; J: TRBJ1-1
DNA: TGTGCCAGCAGTGAGTGGGTAGGCTATGGCTACACCTTC; CDR3: CASSEWVGYGYTF; size: -; length: 13; V: TRBV6-1; D: -; J: TRBJ1-2
DNA: TGTGCCAGCTCACCCGGGACAGGGGTGTCCTACAATGAGCAGTTCTTC; CDR3: CASSPGTGVSYNEQFF; size: -; length: 16; V: TRBV18; D: TRBD1; J: TRBJ2-1
DNA: TGTGCCAGCAGCCGGGTCGGCGGGGATAAGACCGGGGAGCTGTTTTTT; CDR3: CASSRVGGDKTGELFF; size: -; length: 16; V: TRBV4-2; D: -; J: TRBJ2-2
DNA: TGTGCCAGCACGCGGGGTGCTAATGAAAAACTGTTTTTT; CDR3: CASTRGANEKLFF; size: -; length: 13; V: TRBV6-5; D: -; J: TRBJ1-4
DNA: TGTGCCAGCAGCTTAGGTCACAGTCTTCAGTACGAGCAGTACTTC; CDR3: CASSLGHSLQYEQYF; size: -; length: 15; V: TRBV7-2; D: -; J: TRBJ2-7
DNA: TGCGCCAGCAGCCCCCTGGGGGCTAGCGGGGGTCCAGGGGAGACCCAGTACTTC; CDR3: CASSPLGASGGPGETQYF; size: -; length: 18; V: TRBV5-1; D: TRBD2; J: TRBJ2-5
DNA: TGTGCCATCAAGGCAGAGGGTGAGAGCTCCTACGAGCAGTACTTC; CDR3: CAIKAEGESSYEQYF; size: -; length: 15; V: TRBV10-3; D: -; J: TRBJ2-7
DNA: TGTGCCAGCAGCCCTCGCGGGGAGACCCAGTACTTC; CDR3: CASSPRGETQYF; size: -; length: 12; V: TRBV12-3/TRBV12-4; D: -; J: TRBJ2-5
DNA: TGTGCCAGCAGCCCCAGACTGAGCTCTGGAAACACCATATATTTT; CDR3: CASSPRLSSGNTIYF; size: -; length: 15; V: TRBV7-2; D: -; J: TRBJ1-3
DNA: TGTGCCAGCAGCGACACGGGGAGGGGATCCTACGAGCAGTACTTC; CDR3: CASSDTGRGSYEQYF; size: -; length: 15; V: TRBV5-4; D: TRBD2; J: TRBJ2-7
DNA: TGTGCCAGCAGCCCATCCGATGGCCCAGAGGGAAAACTGTTTTTT; CDR3: CASSPSDGPEGKLFF; size: -; length: 15; V: TRBV2; D: -; J: TRBJ1-4
DNA: TGTGCCAGCAGCTCCCGGGGCTACGAGCAGTACTTC; CDR3: CASSSRGYEQYF; size: -; length: 12; V: TRBV7-9; D: -; J: TRBJ2-7
DNA: TGTGCCAGCAGACTTGGAGGGGGAGGCTTCGAAAAACTGTTTTTT; CDR3: CASRLGGGGFEKLFF; size: -; length: 15; V: TRBV28; D: -; J: TRBJ1-4
DNA: TGTGCCAGCAGCTTGAGTGGTTCACCCCTCCACTTT; CDR3: CASSLSGSPLHF; size: -; length: 12; V: TRBV5-6; D: -; J: TRBJ1-6
DNA: TGTGCCAGCAGCTTGGGACGACTAGTCAATGAGCAGTTCTTC; CDR3: CASSLGRLVNEQFF; size: -; length: 14; V: TRBV5-5; D: -; J: TRBJ2-1
DNA: TGCGCCAGCAGCTTGGAGGTGGGGCCGGCTGAAGCTTTCTTT; CDR3: CASSLEVGPAEAFF; size: -; length: 14; V: TRBV5-1; D: -; J: TRBJ1-1
DNA: TGCGCCAGCAGCCCGGGACAGGGGTTCGGCAATCAGCCCCAGCATTTT; CDR3: CASSPGQGFGNQPQHF; size: -; length: 16; V: TRBV4-1; D: TRBD1; J: TRBJ1-5
DNA: TGCGCCAGCAGCTTGGAGGCGATGAACACCGGGGAGCTGTTTTTT; CDR3: CASSLEAMNTGELFF; size: once; length: 15; V: TRBV5-1; D: -; J: TRBJ2-2
DNA: TGTGCCAGCACCGAATCCGGGGGAGTCGATGGCTACACCTTC; CDR3: CASTESGGVDGYTF; size: -; length: 14; V: TRBV6-5; D: -; J: TRBJ1-2
DNA: TGTGCCAGCTCCTCGGGAGTAACCTACGAGCAGTACTTC; CDR3: CASSSGVTYEQYF; size: -; length: 13; V: TRBV27; D: -; J: TRBJ2-7
DNA: TGTGCCAGCAGCTTTGGCAGTGAGGGGGATTTCTCCTACGAGCAGTACTTC; CDR3: CASSFGSEGDFSYEQYF; size: -; length: 17; V: TRBV13; D: -; J: TRBJ2-7
DNA: TGTGCCAGCAGTTTCTTAGGCAATGAGCAGTTCTTC; CDR3: CASSFLGNEQFF; size: few; length: 12; V: TRBV12-3/TRBV12-4; D: -; J: TRBJ2-1
DNA: TGTGCCAGCAGCTTGGACGGGCGCGTGGGGCAGTACTTC; CDR3: CASSLDGRVGQYF; size: -; length: 13; V: TRBV28; D: -; J: TRBJ2-5
DNA: TGTGCCAGCATCTCCGGGGTACAAGAGACCCAGTACTTC; CDR3: CASISGVQETQYF; size: -; length: 13; V: TRBV7-9; D: -; J: TRBJ2-5
DNA: TGTGCCAGCAGCCTTGGGACAGCCTCAAATGAAGCTTTCTTT; CDR3: CASSLGTASNEAFF; size: -; length: 14; V: TRBV7-8; D: TRBD1; J: TRBJ1-1
DNA: TGTGCCAGCAGCCCGGGACAGTCAATAGCTAACTATGGCTACACCTTC; CDR3: CASSPGQSIANYGYTF; size: -; length: 16; V: TRBV11-2; D: TRBD1; J: TRBJ1-2
DNA: TGTGCCAGCAGTGTTGGGGTCCGCGGGGAGCTGTTTTTT; CDR3: CASSVGVRGELFF; size: -; length: 13; V: TRBV2; D: -; J: TRBJ2-2
DNA: TGTGCCAGCAGCTTAGATTTCGTTCAAGGGGAGCAGTACTTC; CDR3: CASSLDFVQGEQYF; size: -; length: 14; V: TRBV11-2; D: -; J: TRBJ2-7
DNA: TGTGCCAGCAGCGTCGGGACTCCACTCGCCACAGATACGCAGTATTTT; CDR3: CASSVGTPLATDTQYF; size: -; length: 16; V: TRBV7-8; D: -; J: TRBJ2-3
DNA: TGCACCAGCAGCCAAGATTCGCCAGGCAACTATGGCTACACCTTC; CDR3: CTSSQDSPGNYGYTF; size: -; length: 15; V: TRBV1; D: -; J: TRBJ1-2
DNA: TGTGCCAGCAGCTTCCGAATCGGGGCGGGGGGTCGAAAGTCCTACGAGCAGTACTTC; CDR3: CASSFRIGAGGRKSYEQYF; size: once; length: 19; V: TRBV11-2; D: TRBD2; J: TRBJ2-7
DNA: TGTGCCAGCAGGGGGGACAGCCTTGGGGGGTCACCCCTCCACTTT; CDR3: CASRGDSLGGSPLHF; size: -; length: 15; V: TRBV6-5; D: TRBD1; J: TRBJ1-6
DNA: TGTGCCAGCAGCCCACCGGGACAGGGGGCGGATGAGCAGTACTTC; CDR3: CASSPPGQGADEQYF; size: -; length: 15; V: TRBV7-6; D: TRBD1; J: TRBJ2-7
DNA: TGTGCCAGCAGCCAAGGAGTCCAGGGCGGGGGGGCCCAGTTCTTC; CDR3: CASSQGVQGGGAQFF; size: -; length: 15; V: TRBV4-2; D: TRBD2; J: TRBJ2-1
DNA: TGTGCCAGCAGCCGATATCCGGGCCAAGGGACTGGGGCCAACGTCCTGACTTTC; CDR3: CASSRYPGQGTGANVLTF; size: few; length: 18; V: TRBV7-3; D: -; J: TRBJ2-6
DNA: TGTGCCAGCAGCCCCCCGGGGGTAGCGGGGGGGGGTGAGCAGTTCTTC; CDR3: CASSPPGVAGGGEQFF; size: few; length: 16; V: TRBV7-9; D: TRBD2; J: TRBJ2-1
DNA: TGTGCCAGCAGTTACGTAGGGACCTACGAGCAGTACTTC; CDR3: CASSYVGTYEQYF; size: once; length: 13; V: TRBV6-5; D: -; J: TRBJ2-7
DNA: TGCGCCAGCAGCCAAGAGTGGGGGCTAAGCAATCAGCCCCAGCATTTT; CDR3: CASSQEWGLSNQPQHF; size: -; length: 16; V: TRBV4-1; D: -; J: TRBJ1-5
DNA: TGTGCCAGCAGTTTATGGGACAGCTATGGCTACACCTTC; CDR3: CASSLWDSYGYTF; size: -; length: 13; V: TRBV12-3/TRBV12-4; D: TRBD1; J: TRBJ1-2
DNA: TGTGCCTGGAGTATCAATGGTGCTGAAGCTTTCTTT; CDR3: CAWSINGAEAFF; size: -; length: 12; V: TRBV30; D: -; J: TRBJ1-1
DNA: TGTGCCAGCAGCCGCGACGGAGGGGGAGAGACCCAGTACTTC; CDR3: CASSRDGGGETQYF; size: -; length: 14; V: TRBV3-1/TRBV3-2; D: -; J: TRBJ2-5
DNA: TGTGCCAGCAGCCAGTTGGAGATGAACACTGAAGCTTTCTTT; CDR3: CASSQLEMNTEAFF; size: -; length: 14; V: TRBV14; D: -; J: TRBJ1-1